This TCR beta chain was documented in a study of blood T cells in healthy people across ages. This clonotype has only a few counts. The antigen is undetermined. The CDR3 runs to 13 residues. CDR1 is SGHRS, CDR2 YFSETQ, per germline. Through a sample-barcoded 5' primer and a J-beta primer mix, a second PCR was run for roughly 6 to 12 cycles. Unique molecular identifiers of 12 random nucleotides labeled each cDNA. TCRdb called the 5' RACE reads again in MiXCR, with one record for every CDR3 protein. The sample lists a few hundred thousand distinct CDR3 sequences, roughly 29% occurring once. The study, taken as a whole, reports: Age showed a roughly linear inverse relationship with TCR beta diversity per million T cells. The lack of PBMC sorting stopped any conclusive naive versus antigen-experienced comparison.

J is TRBJ2-5 and V is TRBV5-1; 11 bases are a match to TRBD2. The closer fit of TRBJ2-1 to the DNA end suggests the J call may be wrong. Sequenced: blood. This sequence originates from a woman in her 70s in good health. The CDR3 nucleotides read TGCGCCAGCGGGACTAGCGGCGCCAATGAGCAGTTCTTC. Its protein product is CASGTSGANEQFF.